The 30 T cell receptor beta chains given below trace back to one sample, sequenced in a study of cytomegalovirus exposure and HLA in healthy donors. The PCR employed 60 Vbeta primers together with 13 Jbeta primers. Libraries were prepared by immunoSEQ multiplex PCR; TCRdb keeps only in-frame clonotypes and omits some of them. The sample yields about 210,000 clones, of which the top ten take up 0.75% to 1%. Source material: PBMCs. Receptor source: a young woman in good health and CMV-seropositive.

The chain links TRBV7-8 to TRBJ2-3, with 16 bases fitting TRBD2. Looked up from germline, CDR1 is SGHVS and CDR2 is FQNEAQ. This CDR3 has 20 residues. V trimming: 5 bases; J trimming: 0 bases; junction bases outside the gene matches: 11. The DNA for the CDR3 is TGTGCCAGCAGCACAAGCGGGACTAGCGGGGGGGAAGTTAGCACAGATACGCAGTATTTT. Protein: CASSTSGTSGGEVSTDTQYF. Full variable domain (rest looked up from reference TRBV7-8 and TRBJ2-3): GAGVSQSPRYKVAKRGQDVALRCDPISGHVSLFWYQQALGQGPEFLTYFQNEAQLDKSGLPSDRFFAERPEGSVSTLKIQRTQQEDSAVYLCASSTSGTSGGEVSTDTQYFGPGTRLTVL.

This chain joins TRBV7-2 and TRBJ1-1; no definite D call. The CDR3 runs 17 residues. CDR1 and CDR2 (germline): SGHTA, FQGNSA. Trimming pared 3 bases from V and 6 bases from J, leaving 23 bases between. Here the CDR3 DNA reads TGTGCCAGCAGCTTCCAAAGTGGGTCCGCGGCCGGGGCTGAAGCTTTCTTT. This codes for CASSFQSGSAAGAEAFF.

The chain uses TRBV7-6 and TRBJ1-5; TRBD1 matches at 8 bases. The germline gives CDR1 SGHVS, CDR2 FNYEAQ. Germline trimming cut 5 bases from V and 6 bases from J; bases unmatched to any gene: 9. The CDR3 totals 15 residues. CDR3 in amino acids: CASSPRTGIGQPQHF. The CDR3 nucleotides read TGTGCCAGCAGCCCCCGGACAGGGATAGGTCAGCCCCAGCATTTT.

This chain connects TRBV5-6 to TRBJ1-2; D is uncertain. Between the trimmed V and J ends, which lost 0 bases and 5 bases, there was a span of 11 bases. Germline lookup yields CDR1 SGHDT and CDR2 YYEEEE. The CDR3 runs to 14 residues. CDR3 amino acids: CASSLDVGGYGYTF. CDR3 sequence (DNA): TGTGCCAGCAGCTTGGATGTAGGAGGATATGGCTACACCTTC.

CDR3 bases: TGTGCCAGCAGTGATGACAGGGTAAGCAACACTGAAGCTTTCTTT. Translation gives CASSDDRVSNTEAFF. This chain links TRBV6-1 with TRBJ1-1, with 7 bases that match TRBD1. With V trimmed by 3 bases and J by 2 bases, 6 bases remained unmatched. Germline lookup yields CDR1 MNHNS and CDR2 SASEGT. The CDR3 length is 15 residues.

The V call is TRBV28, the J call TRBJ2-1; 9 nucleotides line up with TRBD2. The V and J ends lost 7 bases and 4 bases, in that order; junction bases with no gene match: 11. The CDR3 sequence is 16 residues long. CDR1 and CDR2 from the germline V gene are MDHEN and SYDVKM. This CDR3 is CASNPPGLAGYNEQFF. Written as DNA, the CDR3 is TGTGCCAGCAACCCACCCGGGCTAGCGGGATACAATGAGCAGTTCTTC.

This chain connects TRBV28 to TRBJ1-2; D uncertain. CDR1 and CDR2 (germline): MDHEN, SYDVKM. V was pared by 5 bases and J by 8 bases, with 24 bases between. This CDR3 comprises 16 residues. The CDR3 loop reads CASSGPGRAIGSGYTF. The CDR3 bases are TGTGCCAGCAGTGGCCCAGGCAGAGCTATAGGGAGCGGCTACACCTTC.

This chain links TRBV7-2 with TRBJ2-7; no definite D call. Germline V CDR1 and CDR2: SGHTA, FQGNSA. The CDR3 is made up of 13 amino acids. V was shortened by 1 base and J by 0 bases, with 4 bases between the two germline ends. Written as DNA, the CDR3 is TGTGCCAGCAGCTTAGACTACTCCTACGAGCAGTACTTC. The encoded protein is CASSLDYSYEQYF. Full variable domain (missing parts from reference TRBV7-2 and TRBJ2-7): GAGVSQSPSNKVTEKGKDVELRCDPISGHTALYWYRQSLGQGLEFLIYFQGNSAPDKSGLPSDRFSAERTGGSVSTLTIQRTQQEDSAVYLCASSLDYSYEQYFGPGTRLTVT.

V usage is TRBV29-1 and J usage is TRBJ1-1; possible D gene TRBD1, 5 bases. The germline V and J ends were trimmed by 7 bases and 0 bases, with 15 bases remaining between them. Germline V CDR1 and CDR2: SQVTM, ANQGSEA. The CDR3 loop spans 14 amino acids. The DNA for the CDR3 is TGCAGCGCCCAGAAGACAGTACTGAACACTGAAGCTTTCTTT. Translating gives CSAQKTVLNTEAFF.

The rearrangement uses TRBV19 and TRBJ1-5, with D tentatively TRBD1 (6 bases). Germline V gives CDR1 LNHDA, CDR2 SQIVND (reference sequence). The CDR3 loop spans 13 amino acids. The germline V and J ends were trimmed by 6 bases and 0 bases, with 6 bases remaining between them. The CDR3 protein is CASRQGSNQPQHF. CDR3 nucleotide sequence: TGTGCCAGTAGACAGGGTAGCAATCAGCCCCAGCATTTT.

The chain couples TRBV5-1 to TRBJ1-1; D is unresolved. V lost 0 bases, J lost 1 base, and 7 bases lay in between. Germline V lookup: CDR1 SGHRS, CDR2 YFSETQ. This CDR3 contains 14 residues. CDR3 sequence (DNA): TGCGCCAGCAGCTTGGGGCACCCGAACACTGAAGCTTTCTTT. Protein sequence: CASSLGHPNTEAFF.

The chain's CDR3 is CASSLNGYEQYF. The CDR3 DNA follows: TGCGCCAGCAGCTTAAACGGCTACGAGCAGTACTTC. The chain joins TRBV5-1 to TRBJ2-7; unclear D gene. With 2 bases removed from V and 3 bases from J, the gap between germline ends came to 6 bases. Germline CDR1 is SGHRS and CDR2 is YFSETQ. The length of the CDR3 is 12 residues.

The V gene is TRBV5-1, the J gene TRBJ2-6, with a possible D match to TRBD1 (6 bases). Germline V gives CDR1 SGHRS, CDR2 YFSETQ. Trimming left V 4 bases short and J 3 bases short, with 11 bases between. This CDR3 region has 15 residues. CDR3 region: CASSISGDGANVLTF. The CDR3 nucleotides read TGCGCCAGCAGCATCTCAGGGGATGGGGCCAACGTCCTGACTTTC.

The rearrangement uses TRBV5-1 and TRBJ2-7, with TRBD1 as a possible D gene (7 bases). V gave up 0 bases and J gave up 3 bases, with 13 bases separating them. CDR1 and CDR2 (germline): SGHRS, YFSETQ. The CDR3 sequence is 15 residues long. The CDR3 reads CASSLAAGQLYEQYF. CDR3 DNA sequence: TGCGCCAGCAGCTTGGCCGCGGGACAGCTCTACGAGCAGTACTTC. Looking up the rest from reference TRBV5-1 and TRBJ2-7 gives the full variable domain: KAGVTQTPRYLIKTRGQQVTLSCSPISGHRSVSWYQQTPGQGLQFLFEYFSETQRNKGNFPGRFSGRQFSNSRSEMNVSTLELGDSALYLCASSLAAGQLYEQYFGPGTRLTVT.

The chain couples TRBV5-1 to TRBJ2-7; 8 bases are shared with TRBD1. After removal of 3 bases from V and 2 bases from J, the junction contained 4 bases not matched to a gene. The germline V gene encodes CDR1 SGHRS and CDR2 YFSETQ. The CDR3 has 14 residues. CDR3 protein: CASSSDREPYEQYF. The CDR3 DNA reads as TGCGCCAGCAGCTCGGACAGGGAGCCCTACGAGCAGTACTTC. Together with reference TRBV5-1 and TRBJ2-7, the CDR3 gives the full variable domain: KAGVTQTPRYLIKTRGQQVTLSCSPISGHRSVSWYQQTPGQGLQFLFEYFSETQRNKGNFPGRFSGRQFSNSRSEMNVSTLELGDSALYLCASSSDREPYEQYFGPGTRLTVT.

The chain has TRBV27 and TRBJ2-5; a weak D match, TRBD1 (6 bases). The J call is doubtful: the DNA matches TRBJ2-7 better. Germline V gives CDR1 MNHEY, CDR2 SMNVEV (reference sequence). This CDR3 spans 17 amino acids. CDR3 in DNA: TGTGCCAGCAGTTCCTTAAGTACAGGGTTGAATACAAACGAGCAGTACTTC. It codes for CASSSLSTGLNTNEQYF.

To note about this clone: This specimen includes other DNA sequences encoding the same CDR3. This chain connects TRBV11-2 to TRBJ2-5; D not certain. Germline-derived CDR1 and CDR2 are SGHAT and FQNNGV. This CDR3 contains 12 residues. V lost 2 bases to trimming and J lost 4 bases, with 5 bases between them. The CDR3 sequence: CASSLSRETQYF. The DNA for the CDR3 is TGTGCCAGCAGCTTATCTAGAGAGACCCAGTACTTC.

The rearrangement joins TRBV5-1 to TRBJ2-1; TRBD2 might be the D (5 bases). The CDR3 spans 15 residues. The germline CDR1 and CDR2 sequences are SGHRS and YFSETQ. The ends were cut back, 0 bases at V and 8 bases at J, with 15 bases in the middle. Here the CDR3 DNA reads TGCGCCAGCAGCTTGGTTGGCACTAGGGCCGATGAGCAGTTCTTC. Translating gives CASSLVGTRADEQFF. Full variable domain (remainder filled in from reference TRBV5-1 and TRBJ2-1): KAGVTQTPRYLIKTRGQQVTLSCSPISGHRSVSWYQQTPGQGLQFLFEYFSETQRNKGNFPGRFSGRQFSNSRSEMNVSTLELGDSALYLCASSLVGTRADEQFFGPGTRLTVL.

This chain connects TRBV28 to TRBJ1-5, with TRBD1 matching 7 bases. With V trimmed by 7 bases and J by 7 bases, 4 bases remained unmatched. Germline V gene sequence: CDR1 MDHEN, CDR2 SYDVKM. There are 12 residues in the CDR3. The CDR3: CASKGARQPQHF. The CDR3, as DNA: TGTGCCAGCAAGGGGGCGCGGCAGCCCCAGCATTTT.

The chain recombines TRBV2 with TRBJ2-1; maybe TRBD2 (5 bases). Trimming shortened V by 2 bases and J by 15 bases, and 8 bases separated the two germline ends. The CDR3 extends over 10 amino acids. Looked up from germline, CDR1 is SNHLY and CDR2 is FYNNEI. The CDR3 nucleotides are TGTGCCAGCAGTGAACTAGCTTGGTTCTTC. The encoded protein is CASSELAWFF.

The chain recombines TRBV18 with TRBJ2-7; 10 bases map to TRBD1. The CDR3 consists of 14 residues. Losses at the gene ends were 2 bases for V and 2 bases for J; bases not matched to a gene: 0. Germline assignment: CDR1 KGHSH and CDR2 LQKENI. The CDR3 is CASSPGQGAYEQYF. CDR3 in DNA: TGTGCCAGCTCACCAGGACAGGGGGCCTACGAGCAGTACTTC.

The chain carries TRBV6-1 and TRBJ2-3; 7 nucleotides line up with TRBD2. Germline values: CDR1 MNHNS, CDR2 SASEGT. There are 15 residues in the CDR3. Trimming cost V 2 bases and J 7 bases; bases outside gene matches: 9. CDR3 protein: CASSENPAGENTQYF. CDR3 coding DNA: TGTGCCAGCAGTGAAAACCCGGCGGGGGAGAATACGCAGTATTTT.

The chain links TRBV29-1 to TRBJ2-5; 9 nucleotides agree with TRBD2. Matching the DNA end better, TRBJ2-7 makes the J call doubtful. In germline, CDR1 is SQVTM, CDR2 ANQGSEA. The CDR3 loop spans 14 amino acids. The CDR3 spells CSARLAVSSYEQYF. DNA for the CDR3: TGCAGCGCAAGACTAGCGGTTAGCTCCTACGAGCAGTACTTC.

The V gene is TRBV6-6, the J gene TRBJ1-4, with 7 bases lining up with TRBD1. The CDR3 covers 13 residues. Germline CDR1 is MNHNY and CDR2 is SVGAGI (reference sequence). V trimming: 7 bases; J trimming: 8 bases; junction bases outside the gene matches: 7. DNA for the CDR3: TGTGCCAGCAAGACAGGGATGAGCGAAAAACTGTTTTTT. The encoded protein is CASKTGMSEKLFF.

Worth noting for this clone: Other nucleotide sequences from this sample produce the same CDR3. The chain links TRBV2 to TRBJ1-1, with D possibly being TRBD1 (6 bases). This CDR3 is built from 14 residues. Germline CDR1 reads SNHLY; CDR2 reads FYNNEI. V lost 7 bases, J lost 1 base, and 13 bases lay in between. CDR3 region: CASIETGRNTEAFF. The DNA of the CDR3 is TGTGCCAGCATTGAGACAGGACGGAACACTGAAGCTTTCTTT.

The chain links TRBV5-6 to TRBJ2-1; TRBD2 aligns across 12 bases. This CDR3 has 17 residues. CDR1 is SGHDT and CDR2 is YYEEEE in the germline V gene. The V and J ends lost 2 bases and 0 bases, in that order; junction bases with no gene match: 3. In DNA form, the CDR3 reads TGTGCCAGCAGCTTCACTAGCGGGGGGACCTCCTACAATGAGCAGTTCTTC. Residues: CASSFTSGGTSYNEQFF.

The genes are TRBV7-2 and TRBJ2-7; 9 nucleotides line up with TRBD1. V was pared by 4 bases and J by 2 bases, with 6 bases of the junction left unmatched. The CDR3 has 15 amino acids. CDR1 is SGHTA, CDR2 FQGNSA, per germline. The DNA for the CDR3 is TGTGCCAGCAGCTCGCGGACAGGGGCGCCCTACGAGCAGTACTTC. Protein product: CASSSRTGAPYEQYF.

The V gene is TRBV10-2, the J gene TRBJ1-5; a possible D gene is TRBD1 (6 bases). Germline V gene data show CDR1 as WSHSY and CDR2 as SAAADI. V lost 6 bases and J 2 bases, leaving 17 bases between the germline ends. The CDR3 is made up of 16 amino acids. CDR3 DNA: TGCGCCAGCAGGCGGAACACAGGGTTAGGCAATCAGCCCCAGCATTTT. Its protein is CASRRNTGLGNQPQHF.

As DNA, the CDR3 is TGCGCCAGCAGCGTAGGGGGCTCCGGAAACACCATATATTTT. Its translation: CASSVGGSGNTIYF. The rearrangement links TRBV5-1 to TRBJ1-3; 7 nucleotides agree with TRBD1. J gave up 4 bases and V 4 bases, and 5 bases lay outside the gene matches. This CDR3 is built from 14 residues. CDR1 and CDR2 (germline): SGHRS, YFSETQ. Supplemented by reference TRBV5-1 and TRBJ1-3, the full variable domain reads KAGVTQTPRYLIKTRGQQVTLSCSPISGHRSVSWYQQTPGQGLQFLFEYFSETQRNKGNFPGRFSGRQFSNSRSEMNVSTLELGDSALYLCASSVGGSGNTIYFGEGSWLTVV.

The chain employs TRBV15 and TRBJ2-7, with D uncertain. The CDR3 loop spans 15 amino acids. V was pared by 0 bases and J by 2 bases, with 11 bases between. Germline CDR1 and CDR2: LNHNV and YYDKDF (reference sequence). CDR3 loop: CATSRDGGHTYEQYF. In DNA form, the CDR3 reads TGTGCCACCAGCAGAGATGGCGGCCATACCTACGAGCAGTACTTC. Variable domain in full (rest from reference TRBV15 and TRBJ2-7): DAMVIQNPRYQVTQFGKPVTLSCSQTLNHNVMYWYQQKSSQAPKLLFHYYDKDFNNEADTPDNFQSRRPNTSFCFLDIRSPGLGDTAMYLCATSRDGGHTYEQYFGPGTRLTVT.